The following is a T cell receptor (beta chain) sequence with its context. The antigen is undetermined. The data belong to a study of cytomegalovirus exposure and HLA in healthy donors. Study outcomes and limitations: In a later analysis, a missense DCLRE1C variant was linked to TCR beta V- and J-gene trimming. Many donors shared some public TCRs, even though most TCR sequences were rare. The study labeled 150 to 200 TCR beta chains cytomegalovirus-associated. The authors confirmed in vitro that a few CMV-associated chains were specific for CMV antigens.

PCR involved 60 Vbeta and 13 Jbeta primers. Assay used: immunoSEQ multiplex PCR; TCRdb lists only in-frame clones, some missing. Of some 99,000 clones detected, about two thirds appear once; the ten largest clones hold over 0.95%. V was pared by 3 bases and J by 3 bases, with 7 bases of the junction left unmatched. CDR3 size: 16 residues. Germline CDR1 is MNHEY and CDR2 is SVGAGI. J is TRBJ2-7 and V is TRBV6-5; TRBD1 aligns across 11 bases. The receptor's source is a female donor in good health and CMV-seronegative. The sequencing input was PBMCs. CDR3 DNA: TGTGCCAGCAGTTATGCCGGGACAGGGGGAGTCTACGAGCAGTACTTC. Residues: CASSYAGTGGVYEQYF.